The 6 T cell receptor beta chains in this list originate from one sample, sequenced in a study of shared clonotypes between healthy human individuals. Produced via immunoSEQ multiplex PCR; TCRdb's table is partial and in-frame only. The table records hundreds of thousands of clones, about 92% of them present only once. Naive-designated CD8 cells lacked CD45RO, were positively enriched for CCR7, and omitted terminally differentiated effector memory CD45RA+ cells. The sequencing input was naive CD8+ T cells sorted from blood. The receptor set was obtained from a young man in good health.

The rearrangement uses TRBV4-3 and TRBJ2-4; TRBD1 aligns across 9 bases. The CDR3 spans 15 residues. In germline, CDR1 is LGHNA, CDR2 YSLEER. V dropped 4 bases and J dropped 2; count of bases not matched to a gene: 3. CDR3 protein: CASSLGQGTKNIQYF. The CDR3, as DNA: TGCGCCAGCAGCCTGGGACAGGGAACCAAAAACATTCAGTACTTC.

This chain connects TRBV6-5 to TRBJ2-2, with 9 bases aligning to TRBD1. The CDR3 consists of 15 residues. Germline V gene lookup returns CDR1 MNHEY and CDR2 SVGAGI. The J segment lost 4 bases and the V segment lost 1 base, leaving 1 base of the junction unmatched. CDR3 DNA: TGTGCCAGCAGTTACTTGGGACAGGGCACCGGGGAGCTGTTTTTT. Protein sequence: CASSYLGQGTGELFF.

This clone has a single count. The chain employs TRBV28 and TRBJ2-1; 9 nucleotides match TRBD2. CDR1 is MDHEN, CDR2 SYDVKM, per germline. V shed 4 bases and J 1 base; nucleotides not matched to a gene: 11. This CDR3 is built from 18 residues. CDR3 in amino acids: CASSSGFGGRGSYNEQFF. The DNA for the CDR3 is TGTGCCAGCAGTTCGGGATTTGGCGGGAGGGGATCCTACAATGAGCAGTTCTTC.

This clone was counted a few times. The gene calls are TRBV28 and TRBJ2-1; 15 positions match TRBD2. Germline V CDR1 and CDR2: MDHEN, SYDVKM. V was pared by 5 bases and J by 7 bases, with 3 bases of the junction left unmatched. CDR3 length: 15 residues. CDR3 DNA: TGTGCCAGCAGTCCGGGGACTAGCGGGAGGAATGAGCAGTTCTTC. Its translation: CASSPGTSGRNEQFF.

This rearrangement joins TRBV4-1 to TRBJ1-5, with D unclear. This CDR3 is 16 amino acids long. Germline assignment: CDR1 MGHRA and CDR2 YSYEKL. Deletions cut 4 bases from V and 3 bases from J, with 16 bases between. CDR3 DNA sequence: TGCGCCAGCAGCCTCGTCGAGCTAAAGTCCAATCAGCCCCAGCATTTT. It is translated as CASSLVELKSNQPQHF.

The chain uses TRBV4-2 and TRBJ2-7; TRBD2 matches at 10 bases. V shed 2 bases and J 2 bases; nucleotides not matched to a gene: 6. Germline V gives CDR1 LGHNA, CDR2 YNFKEQ. There are 16 residues in the CDR3. CDR3 DNA sequence: TGTGCCAGCAGCCAATCGGGACTAGCGCAGACCTACGAGCAGTACTTC. Translation: CASSQSGLAQTYEQYF.